This T cell receptor beta chain was found in a study of response to subunit inactivated influenza vaccine. Study-wide points: Authors proposed each seasonal influenza vaccination draws in few new T cells.

This clonotype was counted many times. Its specificity is unknown. The CDR3 has 15 amino acids. From germline, CDR1 is SGHAT and CDR2 FQNNGV. With 1 base clipped from V and 5 bases from J, the junction kept 2 bases outside the gene matches. Via MiXCR, TCRdb re-called the RT-PCR reads, giving one row per CDR3 protein. Of 450,000 to 600,000 distinct CDR3 sequences listed, approximately 7.8% are singletons. This clonotype was obtained from a man aged 50-75 years who received an inactivated influenza vaccine. The chain employs TRBV11-2 and TRBJ2-1, with TRBD2 matching 10 bases. Sequenced material: PBMCs from blood, taken around 25 months after vaccination. The CDR3 here is CASSLAGLANNEQFF. CDR3 in DNA: TGTGCCAGCAGCTTAGCGGGACTAGCGAACAATGAGCAGTTCTTC.